This TCR beta chain originates from a study of blood T cell repertoires in COVID-19. At the level of the study: Material from acute and convalescent COVID-19 was sourced from the United States, Italy and Spain. Nucleic acid was either cDNA or gDNA, and it came from T cells, B-cell-depleted T cells, or PBMCs.

Per the original data handling: Estimated nucleated cell counts came from reference gene primer amplification. The protocol was immunoSEQ multiplex PCR, while the TCRdb copy is restricted to in-frame clones and leaves out a portion. D and trimming come from the DNA, and the V and J calls and clone size come from that table. The data hold 200,000 or so clones, with approximately 80% observed a single time. V lost 0 bases and J lost 6, with 10 bases in between. This CDR3 contains 13 residues. CDR1 is SGHDT and CDR2 is YYEEEE in the germline V gene. This clone was seen once. This clonotype was sampled from a human donor with acute or convalescent COVID-19. The donor label of this sample is uncertain. The chain joins TRBV5-6 to TRBJ2-7, with D uncertain. Sequencing input: peripheral blood. The CDR3 loop is CASSLGRPGEQYF. CDR3 DNA sequence: TGTGCCAGCAGCTTGGGCAGACCGGGCGAGCAGTACTTC.